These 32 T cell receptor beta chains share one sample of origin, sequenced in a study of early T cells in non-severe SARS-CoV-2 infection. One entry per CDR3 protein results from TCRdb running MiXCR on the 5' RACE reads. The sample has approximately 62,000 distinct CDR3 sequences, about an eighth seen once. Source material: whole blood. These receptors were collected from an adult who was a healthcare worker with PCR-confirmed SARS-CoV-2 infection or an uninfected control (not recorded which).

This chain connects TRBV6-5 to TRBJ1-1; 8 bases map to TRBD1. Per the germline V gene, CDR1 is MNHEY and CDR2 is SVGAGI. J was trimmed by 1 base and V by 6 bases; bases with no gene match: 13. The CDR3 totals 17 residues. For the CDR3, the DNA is TGTGCCAGCAGACCCCGATCCGGGACAGGAGCGAACACTGAAGCTTTCTTT. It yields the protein CASRPRSGTGANTEAFF.

DNA for the CDR3: TGTGCCAGCAGTTACGGCAGGGAGGCGGAAAAACTGTTTTTT. Its protein is CASSYGREAEKLFF. The chain is built from TRBV6-6 and TRBJ1-4, with D possibly TRBD1 on 5 matching bases. V shed 2 bases and J shed 8 bases, with 12 bases lying between them. The germline V gene encodes CDR1 MNHNY and CDR2 SVGAGI (reference sequence). The CDR3 covers 14 residues.

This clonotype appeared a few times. The CDR3 region is CASRSGGNTEAFF. CDR3 DNA: TGTGCCAGTAGGTCCGGGGGGAACACTGAAGCTTTCTTT. The rearrangement links TRBV6-2 or TRBV6-3 to TRBJ1-1; possible D gene TRBD1, 5 bases. The CDR3 covers 13 residues. In germline, CDR1 is MNHEY, CDR2 SVGEGT. V lost 9 bases, J lost 1 base, and 12 bases lay in between.

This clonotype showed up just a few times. CDR3 residues: CASRKIRDSLSTRTEAFF. The CDR3 DNA is TGTGCCAGCAGAAAGATACGGGACAGTCTTTCGACTAGAACTGAAGCTTTCTTT. The chain employs TRBV27 and TRBJ1-1; TRBD1 agrees at 7 bases. Germline-derived CDR1 and CDR2 are MNHEY and SMNVEV (reference sequence). Trimming removed 6 bases from V and 5 bases from J; junction bases left unmatched: 21. CDR3 length: 18 amino acids.

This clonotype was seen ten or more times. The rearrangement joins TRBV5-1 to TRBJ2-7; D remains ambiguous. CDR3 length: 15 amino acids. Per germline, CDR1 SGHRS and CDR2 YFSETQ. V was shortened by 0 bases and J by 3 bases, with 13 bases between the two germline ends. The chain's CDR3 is CASSLDSNIGYEQYF. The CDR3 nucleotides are TGCGCCAGCAGCTTGGATTCCAATATCGGCTACGAGCAGTACTTC. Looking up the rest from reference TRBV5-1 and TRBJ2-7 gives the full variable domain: KAGVTQTPRYLIKTRGQQVTLSCSPISGHRSVSWYQQTPGQGLQFLFEYFSETQRNKGNFPGRFSGRQFSNSRSEMNVSTLELGDSALYLCASSLDSNIGYEQYFGPGTRLTVT.

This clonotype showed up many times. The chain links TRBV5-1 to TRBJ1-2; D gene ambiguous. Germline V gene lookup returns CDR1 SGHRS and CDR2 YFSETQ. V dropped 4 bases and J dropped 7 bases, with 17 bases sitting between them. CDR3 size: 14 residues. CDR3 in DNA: TGCGCCAGCAGCCTTGGAGCGGGGAGTGGTGGCTACACCTTC. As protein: CASSLGAGSGGYTF.

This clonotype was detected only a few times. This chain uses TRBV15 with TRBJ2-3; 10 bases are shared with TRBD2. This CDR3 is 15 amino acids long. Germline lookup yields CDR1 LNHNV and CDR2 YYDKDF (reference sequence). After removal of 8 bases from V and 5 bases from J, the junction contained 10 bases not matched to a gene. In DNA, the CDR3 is TGTGCCACCCATGGGGTAGCGGGGGGTGAAGATACGCAGTATTTT. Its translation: CATHGVAGGEDTQYF.

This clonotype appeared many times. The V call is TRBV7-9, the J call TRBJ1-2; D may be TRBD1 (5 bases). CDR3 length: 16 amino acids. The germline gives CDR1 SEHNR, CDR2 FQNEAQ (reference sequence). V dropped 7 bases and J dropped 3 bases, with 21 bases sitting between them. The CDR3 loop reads CASIPGGGAEDYGYTF. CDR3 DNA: TGTGCCAGCATCCCCGGGGGGGGTGCAGAGGACTATGGCTACACCTTC.

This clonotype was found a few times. This chain's CDR3 is CASSYERSTEAFF. DNA for the CDR3: TGTGCCAGCAGTTATGAGAGGAGCACTGAAGCTTTCTTT. J is TRBJ1-1 and V is TRBV6-6; D uncertain. Germline V CDR1 and CDR2: MNHNY, SVGAGI (reference sequence). This CDR3 is 13 amino acids long. The V gene lost 3 bases and the J gene lost 4 bases, with 9 bases spanning the gap.

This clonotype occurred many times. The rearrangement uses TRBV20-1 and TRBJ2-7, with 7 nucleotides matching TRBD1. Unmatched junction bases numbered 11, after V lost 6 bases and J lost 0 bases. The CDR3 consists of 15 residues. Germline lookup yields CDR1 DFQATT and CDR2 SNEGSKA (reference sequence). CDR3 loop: CSAPIRGYSSYEQYF. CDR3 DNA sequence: TGCAGTGCACCGATCAGGGGGTATAGCTCCTACGAGCAGTACTTC.

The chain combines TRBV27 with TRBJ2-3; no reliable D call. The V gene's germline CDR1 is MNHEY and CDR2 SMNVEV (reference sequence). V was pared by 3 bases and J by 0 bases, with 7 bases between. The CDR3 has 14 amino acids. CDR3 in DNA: TGTGCCAGCAGTTTGTTTAGGAGCACAGATACGCAGTATTTT. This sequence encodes CASSLFRSTDTQYF.

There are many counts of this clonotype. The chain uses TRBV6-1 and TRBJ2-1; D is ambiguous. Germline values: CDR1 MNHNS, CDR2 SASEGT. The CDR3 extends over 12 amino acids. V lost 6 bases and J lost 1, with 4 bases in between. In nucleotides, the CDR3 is TGTGCCAGCAGGGGATCCTACAATGAGCAGTTCTTC. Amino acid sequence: CASRGSYNEQFF.

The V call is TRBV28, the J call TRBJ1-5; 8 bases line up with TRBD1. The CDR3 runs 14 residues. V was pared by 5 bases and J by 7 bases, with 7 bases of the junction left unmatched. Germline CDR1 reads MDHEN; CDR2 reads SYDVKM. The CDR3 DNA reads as TGTGCCAGCAGTCCGGACAGGGCAAACCAGCCCCAGCATTTT. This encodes CASSPDRANQPQHF.

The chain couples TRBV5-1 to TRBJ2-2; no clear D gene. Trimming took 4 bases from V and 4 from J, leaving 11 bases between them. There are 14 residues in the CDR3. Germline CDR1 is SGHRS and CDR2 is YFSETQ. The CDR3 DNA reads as TGCGCCAGCAGCGTGAGTCCCAGCACCGGGGAGCTGTTTTTT. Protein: CASSVSPSTGELFF.

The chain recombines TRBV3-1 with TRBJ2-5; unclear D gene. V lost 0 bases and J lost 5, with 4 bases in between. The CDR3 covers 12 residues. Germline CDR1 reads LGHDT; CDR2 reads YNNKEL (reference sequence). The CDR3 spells CASSQDMETQYF. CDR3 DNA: TGTGCCAGCAGCCAAGATATGGAGACCCAGTACTTC.

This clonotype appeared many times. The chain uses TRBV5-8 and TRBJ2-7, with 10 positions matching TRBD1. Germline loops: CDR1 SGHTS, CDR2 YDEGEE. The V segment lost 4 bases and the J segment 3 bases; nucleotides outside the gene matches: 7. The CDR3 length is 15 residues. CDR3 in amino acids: CASSQTGGYLYEQYF. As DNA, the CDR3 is TGTGCCAGCAGCCAGACAGGGGGCTACCTCTACGAGCAGTACTTC.

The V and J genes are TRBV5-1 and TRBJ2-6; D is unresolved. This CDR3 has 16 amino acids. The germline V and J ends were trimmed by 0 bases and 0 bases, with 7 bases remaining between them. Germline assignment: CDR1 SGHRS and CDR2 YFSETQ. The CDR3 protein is CASSLVSVSGANVLTF. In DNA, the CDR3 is TGCGCCAGCAGCTTGGTCTCCGTCTCTGGGGCCAACGTCCTGACTTTC.

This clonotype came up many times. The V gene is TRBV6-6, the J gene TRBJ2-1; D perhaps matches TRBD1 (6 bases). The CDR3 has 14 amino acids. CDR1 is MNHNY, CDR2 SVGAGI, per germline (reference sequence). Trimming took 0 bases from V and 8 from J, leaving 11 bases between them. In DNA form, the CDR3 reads TGTGCCAGCAGTTACTCGTACAGGGCAGATGAGCAGTTCTTC. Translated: CASSYSYRADEQFF.

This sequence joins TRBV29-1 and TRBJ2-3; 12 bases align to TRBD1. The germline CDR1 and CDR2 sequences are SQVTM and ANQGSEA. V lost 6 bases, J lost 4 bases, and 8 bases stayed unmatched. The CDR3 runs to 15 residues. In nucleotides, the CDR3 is TGCAGCGTGGTTGGCGGGACAGGGGGCGCAGATACGCAGTATTTT. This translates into CSVVGGTGGADTQYF.

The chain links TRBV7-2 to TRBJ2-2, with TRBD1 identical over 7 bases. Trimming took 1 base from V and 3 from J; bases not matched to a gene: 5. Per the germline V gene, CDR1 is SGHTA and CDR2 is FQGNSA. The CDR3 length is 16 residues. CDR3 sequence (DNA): TGTGCCAGCAGCTTAGTTTTAGGGGGCCACACCGGGGAGCTGTTTTTT. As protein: CASSLVLGGHTGELFF.

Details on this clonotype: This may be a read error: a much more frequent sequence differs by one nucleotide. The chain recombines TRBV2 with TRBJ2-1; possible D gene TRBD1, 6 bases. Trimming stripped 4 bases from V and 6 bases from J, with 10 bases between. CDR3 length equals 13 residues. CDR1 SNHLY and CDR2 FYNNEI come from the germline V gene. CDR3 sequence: CASSAVRGNEQFF. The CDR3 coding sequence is TGTGCCAGCAGTGCTGTCAGGGGCAATGAGCAGTTCTTC. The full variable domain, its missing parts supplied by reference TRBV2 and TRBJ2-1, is EPEVTQTPSHQVTQMGQEVILRCVPISNHLYFYWYRQILGQKVEFLVSFYNNEISEKSEIFDDQFSVERPDGSNFTLKIRSTKLEDSAMYFCASSAVRGNEQFFGPGTRLTVL.

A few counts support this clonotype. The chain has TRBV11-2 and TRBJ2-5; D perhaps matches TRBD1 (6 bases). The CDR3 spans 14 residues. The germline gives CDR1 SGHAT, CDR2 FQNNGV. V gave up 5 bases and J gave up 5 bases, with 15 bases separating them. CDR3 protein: CASSIITGLETQYF. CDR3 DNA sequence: TGTGCCAGCAGCATTATTACAGGGTTGGAGACCCAGTACTTC. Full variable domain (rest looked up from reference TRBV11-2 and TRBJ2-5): EAGVAQSPRYKIIEKRQSVAFWCNPISGHATLYWYQQILGQGPKLLIQFQNNGVVDDSQLPKDRFSAERLKGVDSTLKIQPAKLEDSAVYLCASSIITGLETQYFGPGTRLLVL.

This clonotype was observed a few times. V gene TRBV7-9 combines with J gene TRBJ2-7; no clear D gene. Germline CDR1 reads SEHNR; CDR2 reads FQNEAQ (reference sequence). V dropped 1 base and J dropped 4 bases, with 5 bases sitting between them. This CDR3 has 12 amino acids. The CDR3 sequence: CASSLDLYEQYF. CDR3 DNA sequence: TGTGCCAGCAGCTTAGATTTGTACGAGCAGTACTTC.

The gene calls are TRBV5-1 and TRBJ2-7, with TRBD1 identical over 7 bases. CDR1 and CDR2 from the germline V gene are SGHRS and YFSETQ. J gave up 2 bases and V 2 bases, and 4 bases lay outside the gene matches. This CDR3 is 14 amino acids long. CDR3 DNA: TGCGCCAGCAGCTTAACAGGGGAGCCCTACGAGCAGTACTTC. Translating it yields CASSLTGEPYEQYF.

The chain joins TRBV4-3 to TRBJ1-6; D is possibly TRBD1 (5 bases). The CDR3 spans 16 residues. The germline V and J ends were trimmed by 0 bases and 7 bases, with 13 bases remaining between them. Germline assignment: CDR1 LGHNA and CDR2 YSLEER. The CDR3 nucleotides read TGCGCCAGCAGCCAAGACAGGGTGGCAGCGAATTCACCCCTCCACTTT. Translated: CASSQDRVAANSPLHF.

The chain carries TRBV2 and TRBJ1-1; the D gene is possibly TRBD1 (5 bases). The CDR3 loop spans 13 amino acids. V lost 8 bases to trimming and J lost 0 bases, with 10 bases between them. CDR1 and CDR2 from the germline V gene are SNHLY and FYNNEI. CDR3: CASAGRLNTEAFF. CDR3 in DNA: TGTGCCAGCGCAGGGAGGTTGAACACTGAAGCTTTCTTT.

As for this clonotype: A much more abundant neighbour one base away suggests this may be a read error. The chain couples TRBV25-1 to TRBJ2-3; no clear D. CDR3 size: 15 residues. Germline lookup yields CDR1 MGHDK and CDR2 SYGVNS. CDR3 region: CASNELRTSTDTQYF. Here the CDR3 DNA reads TGTGCCAGCAATGAATTGAGGACCTCCACAGATACGCAGTATTTT.

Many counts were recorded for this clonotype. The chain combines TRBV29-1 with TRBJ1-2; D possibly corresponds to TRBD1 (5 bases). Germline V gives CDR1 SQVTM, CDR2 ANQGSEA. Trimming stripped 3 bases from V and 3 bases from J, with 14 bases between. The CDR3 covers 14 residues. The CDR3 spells CSVDSERQYYGYTF. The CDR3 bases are TGCAGCGTTGATTCAGAACGACAGTACTATGGCTACACCTTC. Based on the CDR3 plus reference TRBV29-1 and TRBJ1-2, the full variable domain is SAVISQKPSRDICQRGTSLTIQCQVDSQVTMMFWYRQQPGQSLTLIATANQGSEATYESGFVIDKFPISRPNLTFSTLTVSNMSPEDSSIYLCSVDSERQYYGYTFGSGTRLTVV.

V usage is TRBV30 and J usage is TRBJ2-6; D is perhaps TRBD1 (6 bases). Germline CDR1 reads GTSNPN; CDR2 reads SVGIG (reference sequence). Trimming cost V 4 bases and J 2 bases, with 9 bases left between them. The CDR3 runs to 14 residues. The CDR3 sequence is CAWNRATGANVLTF. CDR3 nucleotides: TGTGCCTGGAACAGGGCAACTGGGGCCAACGTCCTGACTTTC.

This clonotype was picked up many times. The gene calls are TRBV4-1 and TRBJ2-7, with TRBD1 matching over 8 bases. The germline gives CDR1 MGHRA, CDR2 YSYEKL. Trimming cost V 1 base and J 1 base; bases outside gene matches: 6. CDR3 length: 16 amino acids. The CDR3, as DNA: TGCGCCAGCAGCCAAGCGGTCCGGGACAGGTCCTACGAGCAGTACTTC. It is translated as CASSQAVRDRSYEQYF.

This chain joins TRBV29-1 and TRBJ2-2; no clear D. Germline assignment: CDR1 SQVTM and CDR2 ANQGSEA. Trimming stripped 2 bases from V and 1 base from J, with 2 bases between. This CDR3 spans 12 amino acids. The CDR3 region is CSVEQNTGELFF. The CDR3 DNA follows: TGCAGCGTTGAACAGAACACCGGGGAGCTGTTTTTT.

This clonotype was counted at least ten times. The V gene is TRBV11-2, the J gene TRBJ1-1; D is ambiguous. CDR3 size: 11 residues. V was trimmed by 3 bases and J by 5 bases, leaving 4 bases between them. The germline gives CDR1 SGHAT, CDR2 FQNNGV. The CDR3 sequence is CASSLLTEAFF. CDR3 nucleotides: TGTGCCAGCAGCTTGTTAACTGAAGCTTTCTTT.